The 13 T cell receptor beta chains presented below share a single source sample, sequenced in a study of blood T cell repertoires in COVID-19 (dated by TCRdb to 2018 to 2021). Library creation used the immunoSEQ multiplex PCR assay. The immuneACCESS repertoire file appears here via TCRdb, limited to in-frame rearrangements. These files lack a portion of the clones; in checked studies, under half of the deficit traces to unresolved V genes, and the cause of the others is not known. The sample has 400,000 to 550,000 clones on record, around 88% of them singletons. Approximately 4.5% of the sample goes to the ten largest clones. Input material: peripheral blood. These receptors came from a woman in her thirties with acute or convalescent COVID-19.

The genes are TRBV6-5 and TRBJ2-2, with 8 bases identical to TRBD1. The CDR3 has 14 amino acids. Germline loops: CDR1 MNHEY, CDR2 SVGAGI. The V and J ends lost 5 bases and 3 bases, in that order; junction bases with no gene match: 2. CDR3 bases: TGTGCCAGCAGTCGACAGGGGCACACCGGGGAGCTGTTTTTT. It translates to CASSRQGHTGELFF.

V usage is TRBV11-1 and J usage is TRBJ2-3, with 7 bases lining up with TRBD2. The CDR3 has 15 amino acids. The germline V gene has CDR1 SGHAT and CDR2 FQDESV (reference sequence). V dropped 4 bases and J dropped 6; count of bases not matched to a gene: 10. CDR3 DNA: TGTGCCAGCAGCTCTGGCGGATGGGGGGGGGATACGCAGTATTTT. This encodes CASSSGGWGGDTQYF.

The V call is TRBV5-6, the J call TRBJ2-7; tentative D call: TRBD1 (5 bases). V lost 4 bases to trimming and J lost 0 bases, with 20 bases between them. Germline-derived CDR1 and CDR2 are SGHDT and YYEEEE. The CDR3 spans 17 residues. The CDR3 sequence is CASSLSERWGASYEQYF. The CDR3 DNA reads TGTGCCAGCAGCCTCTCCGAGAGGTGGGGCGCCTCCTACGAGCAGTACTTC.

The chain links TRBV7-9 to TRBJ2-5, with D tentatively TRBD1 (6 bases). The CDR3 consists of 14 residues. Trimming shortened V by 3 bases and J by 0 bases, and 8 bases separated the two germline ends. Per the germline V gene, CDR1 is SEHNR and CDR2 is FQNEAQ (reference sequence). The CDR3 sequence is CASSFDRHQETQYF. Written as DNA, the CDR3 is TGTGCCAGCAGCTTTGACAGGCACCAAGAGACCCAGTACTTC.

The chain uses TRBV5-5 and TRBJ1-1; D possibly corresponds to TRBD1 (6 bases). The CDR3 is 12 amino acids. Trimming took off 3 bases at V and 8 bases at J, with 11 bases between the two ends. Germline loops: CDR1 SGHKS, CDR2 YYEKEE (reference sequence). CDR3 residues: CASSSGGMEAFF. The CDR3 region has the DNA TGTGCCAGCAGCTCGGGGGGCATGGAAGCTTTCTTT.

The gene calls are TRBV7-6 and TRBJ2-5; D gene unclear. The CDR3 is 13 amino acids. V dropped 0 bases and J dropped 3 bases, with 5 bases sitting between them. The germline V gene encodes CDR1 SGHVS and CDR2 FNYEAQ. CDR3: CASSLAAEETQYF. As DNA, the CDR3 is TGTGCCAGCAGCTTAGCGGCCGAAGAGACCCAGTACTTC.

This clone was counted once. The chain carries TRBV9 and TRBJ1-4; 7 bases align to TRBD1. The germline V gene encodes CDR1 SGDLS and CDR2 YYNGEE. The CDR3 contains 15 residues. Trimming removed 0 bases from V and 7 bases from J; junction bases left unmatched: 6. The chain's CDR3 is CASSVGQGRGEKLFF. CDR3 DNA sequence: TGTGCCAGCAGCGTAGGACAGGGACGGGGTGAAAAACTGTTTTTT.

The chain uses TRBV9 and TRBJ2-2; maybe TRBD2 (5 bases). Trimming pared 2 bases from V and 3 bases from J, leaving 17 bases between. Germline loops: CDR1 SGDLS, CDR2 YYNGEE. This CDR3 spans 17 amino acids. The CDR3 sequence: CASSVPSAARDTGELFF. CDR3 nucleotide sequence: TGTGCCAGCAGCGTTCCCTCAGCGGCTCGGGACACCGGGGAGCTGTTTTTT.

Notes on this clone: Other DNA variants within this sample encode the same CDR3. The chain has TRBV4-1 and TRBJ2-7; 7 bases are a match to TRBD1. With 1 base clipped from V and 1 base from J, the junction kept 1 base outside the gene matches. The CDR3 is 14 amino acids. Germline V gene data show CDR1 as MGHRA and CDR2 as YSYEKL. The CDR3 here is CASSQGQGSYEQYF. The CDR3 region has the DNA TGCGCCAGCAGCCAAGGACAGGGTTCCTACGAGCAGTACTTC.

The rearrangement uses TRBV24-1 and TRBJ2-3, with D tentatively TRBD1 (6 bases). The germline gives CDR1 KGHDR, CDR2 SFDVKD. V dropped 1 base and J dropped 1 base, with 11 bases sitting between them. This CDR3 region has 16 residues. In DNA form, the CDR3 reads TGTGCCACCAGTGATTTTCGGGACACTCGCACAGATACGCAGTATTTT. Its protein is CATSDFRDTRTDTQYF.

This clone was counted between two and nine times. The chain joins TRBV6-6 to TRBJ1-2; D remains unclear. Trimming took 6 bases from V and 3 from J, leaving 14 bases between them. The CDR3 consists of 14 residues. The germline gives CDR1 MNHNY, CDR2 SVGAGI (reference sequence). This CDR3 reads CASRADGEHYGYTF. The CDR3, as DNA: TGTGCCAGCAGAGCCGACGGGGAACACTATGGCTACACCTTC.

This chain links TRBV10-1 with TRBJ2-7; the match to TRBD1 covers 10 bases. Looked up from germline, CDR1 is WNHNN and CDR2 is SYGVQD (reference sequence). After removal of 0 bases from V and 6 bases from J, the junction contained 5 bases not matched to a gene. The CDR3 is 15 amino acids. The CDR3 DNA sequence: TGCGCCAGCAGTGAGTCCGGGACAGGGGACTCCGAGCAGTACTTC. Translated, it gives CASSESGTGDSEQYF.

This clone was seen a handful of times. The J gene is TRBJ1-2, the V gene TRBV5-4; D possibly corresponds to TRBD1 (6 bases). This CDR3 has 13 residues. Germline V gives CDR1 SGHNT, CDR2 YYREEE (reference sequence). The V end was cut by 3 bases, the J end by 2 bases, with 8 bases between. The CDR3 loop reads CASSSQGNYGYTF. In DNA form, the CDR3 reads TGTGCCAGCAGCTCACAGGGCAACTATGGCTACACCTTC. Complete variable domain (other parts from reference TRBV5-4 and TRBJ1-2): ETGVTQSPTHLIKTRGQQVTLRCSSQSGHNTVSWYQQALGQGPQFIFQYYREEENGRGNFPPRFSGLQFPNYSSELNVNALELDDSALYLCASSSQGNYGYTFGSGTRLTVV.